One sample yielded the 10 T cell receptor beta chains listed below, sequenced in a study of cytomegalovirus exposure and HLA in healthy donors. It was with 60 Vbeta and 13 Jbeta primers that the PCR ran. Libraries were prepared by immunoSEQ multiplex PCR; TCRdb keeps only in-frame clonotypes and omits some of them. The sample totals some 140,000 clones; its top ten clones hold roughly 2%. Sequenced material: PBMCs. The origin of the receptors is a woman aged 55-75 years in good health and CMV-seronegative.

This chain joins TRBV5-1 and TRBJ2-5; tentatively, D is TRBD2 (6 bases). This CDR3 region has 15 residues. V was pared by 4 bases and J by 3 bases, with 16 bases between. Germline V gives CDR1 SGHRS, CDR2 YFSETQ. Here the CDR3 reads CASSANSGLKETQYF. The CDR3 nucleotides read TGCGCCAGCAGCGCTAACTCGGGACTGAAAGAGACCCAGTACTTC.

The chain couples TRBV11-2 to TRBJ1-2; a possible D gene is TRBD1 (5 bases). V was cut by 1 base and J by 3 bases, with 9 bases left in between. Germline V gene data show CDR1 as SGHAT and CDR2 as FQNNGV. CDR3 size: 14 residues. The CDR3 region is CASSLGPGDYGYTF. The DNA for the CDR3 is TGTGCCAGCAGCTTAGGTCCGGGGGACTATGGCTACACCTTC. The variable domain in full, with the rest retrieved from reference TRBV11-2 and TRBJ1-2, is EAGVAQSPRYKIIEKRQSVAFWCNPISGHATLYWYQQILGQGPKLLIQFQNNGVVDDSQLPKDRFSAERLKGVDSTLKIQPAKLEDSAVYLCASSLGPGDYGYTFGSGTRLTVV.

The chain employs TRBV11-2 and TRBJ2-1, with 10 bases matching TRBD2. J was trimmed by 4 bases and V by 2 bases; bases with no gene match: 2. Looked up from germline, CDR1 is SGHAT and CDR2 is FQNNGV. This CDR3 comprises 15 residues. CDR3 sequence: CASSLLAGGYNEQFF. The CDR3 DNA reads TGTGCCAGCAGCTTATTAGCGGGGGGATACAATGAGCAGTTCTTC.

CDR3 coding DNA: TGTGCCAGCAGCTTAGTAGGACAGGGGGCGAAGGAGCCCCAGCATTTT. Translating gives CASSLVGQGAKEPQHF. The chain joins TRBV7-9 to TRBJ1-5, with 11 bases identical to TRBD1. This CDR3 has 16 residues. CDR1 is SEHNR, CDR2 FQNEAQ, per germline (reference sequence). J was trimmed by 8 bases and V by 1 base; bases with no gene match: 7.

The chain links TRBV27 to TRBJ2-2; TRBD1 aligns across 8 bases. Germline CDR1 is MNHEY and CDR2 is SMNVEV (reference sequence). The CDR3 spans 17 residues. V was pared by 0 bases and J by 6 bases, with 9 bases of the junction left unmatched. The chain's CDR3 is CASSLSPGQGIAGELFF. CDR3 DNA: TGTGCCAGCAGTTTATCCCCTGGACAGGGAATTGCCGGGGAGCTGTTTTTT.

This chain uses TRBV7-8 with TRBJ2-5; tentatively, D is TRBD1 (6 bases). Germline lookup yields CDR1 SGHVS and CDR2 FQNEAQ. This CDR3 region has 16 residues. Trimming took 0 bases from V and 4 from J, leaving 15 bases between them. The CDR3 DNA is TGTGCCAGCAGCTTAGCGGGGTTCTCCAGGGGAGAGACCCAGTACTTC. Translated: CASSLAGFSRGETQYF.

DNA of the CDR3: TGTGCCAGCAGTTCGGACGGGACTAGCGGTAACAATGAGCAGTTCTTC. Amino acid sequence: CASSSDGTSGNNEQFF. The gene calls are TRBV28 and TRBJ2-1; 11 bases are shared with TRBD2. From germline, CDR1 is MDHEN and CDR2 SYDVKM. Unmatched junction bases numbered 7, after V lost 4 bases and J lost 5 bases. The CDR3 sequence is 16 residues long.

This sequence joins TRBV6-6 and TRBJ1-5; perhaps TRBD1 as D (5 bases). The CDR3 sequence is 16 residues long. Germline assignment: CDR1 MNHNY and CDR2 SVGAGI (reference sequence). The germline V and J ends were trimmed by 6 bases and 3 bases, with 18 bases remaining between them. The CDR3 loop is CASSPPAGLANQPQHF. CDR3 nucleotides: TGTGCCAGCAGCCCCCCGGCAGGGTTGGCCAATCAGCCCCAGCATTTT.

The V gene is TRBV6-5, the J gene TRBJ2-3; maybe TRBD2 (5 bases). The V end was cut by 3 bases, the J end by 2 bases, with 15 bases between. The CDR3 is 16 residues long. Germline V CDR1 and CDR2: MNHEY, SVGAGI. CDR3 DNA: TGTGCCAGCAGTTATACTAGGACCCCAGCCACAGATACGCAGTATTTT. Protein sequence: CASSYTRTPATDTQYF.

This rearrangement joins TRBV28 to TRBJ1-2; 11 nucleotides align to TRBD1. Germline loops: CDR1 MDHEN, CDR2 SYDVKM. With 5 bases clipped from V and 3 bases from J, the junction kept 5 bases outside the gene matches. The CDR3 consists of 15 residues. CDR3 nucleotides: TGTGCCAGCAGTACAGGGACAGGGGGGCACTATGGCTACACCTTC. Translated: CASSTGTGGHYGYTF.